Below are 6 T cell receptor beta chains sequenced from a single sample in a study of blood T cell repertoires in COVID-19. Profiled with immunoSEQ multiplex PCR; TCRdb holds only in-frame clones, not every one. There are 120,000 or so clones in the sample; roughly 87% occur only once, and around 27% lies in the top ten. The specimen was peripheral blood. Every receptor here comes from a woman of 80 years or more with acute or convalescent COVID-19.

CDR3 residues: CASSLGGSRYGYTF. In nucleotides, the CDR3 is TGCGCCAGCAGCTTGGGCGGCAGTCGCTATGGCTACACCTTC. The chain carries TRBV5-1 and TRBJ1-2; D is unclear. V gave up 0 bases and J gave up 4 bases, with 10 bases separating them. The CDR3 contains 14 residues. Germline V gives CDR1 SGHRS, CDR2 YFSETQ.

CDR3 loop: CASSVGAGGYEKLFF. The DNA for the CDR3 is TGTGCCAGCAGCGTAGGGGCAGGGGGGTATGAAAAACTGTTTTTT. J is TRBJ1-4 and V is TRBV9, with 7 bases that match TRBD1. CDR3 length equals 15 residues. The V segment lost 0 bases and the J segment 6 bases; nucleotides outside the gene matches: 5. CDR1 and CDR2 (germline): SGDLS, YYNGEE.

The gene calls are TRBV12-3 or TRBV12-4 and TRBJ1-4; tentative D call: TRBD1 (5 bases). The CDR3 runs to 11 residues. The germline V and J ends were trimmed by 6 bases and 13 bases, with 12 bases remaining between them. CDR3 nucleotide sequence: TGTGCCAGCAGCCGACAAAGGGGACTGTTTTTT. Translating it yields CASSRQRGLFF.

The chain employs TRBV2 and TRBJ2-2, with TRBD2 as a possible D gene (5 bases). The CDR3 has 13 residues. V was cut by 0 bases and J by 6 bases, with 5 bases left in between. Germline assignment: CDR1 SNHLY and CDR2 FYNNEI. The CDR3 here is CASSEARAGELFF. In DNA form, the CDR3 reads TGTGCCAGCAGTGAAGCGCGGGCCGGGGAGCTGTTTTTT.

The V and J genes are TRBV10-3 and TRBJ1-3; D is possibly TRBD1 (5 bases). CDR1 is ENHRY and CDR2 is SYGVKD in the germline V gene. This CDR3 is built from 16 residues. V lost 10 bases and J 2 bases, leaving 21 bases between the germline ends. This CDR3 reads CATLSRRGGTGNTIYF. CDR3 nucleotides: TGTGCCACCTTGTCACGAAGGGGTGGAACTGGAAACACCATATATTTT.

The chain recombines TRBV2 with TRBJ2-1, with TRBD1 matching 7 bases. Germline V gene sequence: CDR1 SNHLY, CDR2 FYNNEI. The CDR3 is 14 amino acids. V lost 10 bases, J lost 5 bases, and 11 bases stayed unmatched. CDR3 in DNA: TGTGCCAAGCAGGGGGACAGCGAGAACAATGAGCAGTTCTTC. Residues: CAKQGDSENNEQFF.